This TCR beta chain was observed in a study of CD8 T cell repertoires and HIV-1 epitope variants. On the study more broadly: Each of Twenty-five Gag and Nef epitope peptides stimulated a separate culture. Controls were a CMV, EBV and flu peptide pool, Ebola AY9 negative control, and no-peptide well.

The length of the CDR3 is 13 residues. Trimming stripped 0 bases from V and 5 bases from J, with 5 bases between. Germline CDR1 is MRHNA and CDR2 is SNTAGT. Whole-study results and caveats: The assay identified only TCR beta chains of antigen-proliferating T cells.

Comment on this clone: The antigen is undetermined.

Profiled with immunoSEQ multiplex PCR; TCRdb holds only in-frame clones, not every one. The table shows roughly 5,000 clones, with about three fifths occurring only once. This clonotype was obtained from a male donor with HIV. The sample comprised cultured CD8+ T cells derived from PBMCs. This chain joins TRBV6-4 and TRBJ2-1; TRBD1 is a possible D gene (5 bases). DNA for the CDR3: TGTGCCAGCAGTGACTCGGACAACAATGAGCAGTTCTTC. Residues: CASSDSDNNEQFF.